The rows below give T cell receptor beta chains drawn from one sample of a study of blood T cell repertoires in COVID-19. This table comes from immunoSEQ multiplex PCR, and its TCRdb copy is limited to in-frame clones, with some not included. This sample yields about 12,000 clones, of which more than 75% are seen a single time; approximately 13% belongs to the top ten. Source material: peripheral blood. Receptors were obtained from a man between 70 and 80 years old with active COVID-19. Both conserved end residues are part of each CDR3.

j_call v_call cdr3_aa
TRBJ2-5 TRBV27 CASTLPRVSETQYF
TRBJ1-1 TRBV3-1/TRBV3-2 CASSSVSRSEAFF
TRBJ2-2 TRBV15 CATGGLAGALTNTGELFF
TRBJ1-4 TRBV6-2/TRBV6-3 CASSWGLGQAREKLFF
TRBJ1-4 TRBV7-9 CASSPGQGREKLFF
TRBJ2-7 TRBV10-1 CASRSSGGHEQYF
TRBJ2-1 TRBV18 CASSPLAGVYNEQFF
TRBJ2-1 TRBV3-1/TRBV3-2 CASSQLAGGRKNEQFF
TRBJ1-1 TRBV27 CASSLSQGHLKTEAFF
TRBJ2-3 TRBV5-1 CASSGGGQYTDTQYF
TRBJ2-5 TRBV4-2 CASSQGSSGGETQYF
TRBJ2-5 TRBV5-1 CASSFGLAGVETQYF
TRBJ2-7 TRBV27 CASSPWDRLEQYF
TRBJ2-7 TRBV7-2 CASSVAGTGTYEQYF
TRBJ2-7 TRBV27 CASRDPKGASYEQYF
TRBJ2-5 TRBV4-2 CASSQGQGEVQETQYF
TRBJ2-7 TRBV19 CASSMGDRETYEQYF
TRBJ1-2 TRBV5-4 CASSPSWGGIERYGYTF
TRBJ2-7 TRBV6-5 CASRPEKGQTGEQYF
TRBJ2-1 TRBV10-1 CASSGGVSSYNEQFF
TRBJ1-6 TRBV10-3 CAISTTGSSYNSPLHF
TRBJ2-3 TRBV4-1 CASSQEPSGTQYF
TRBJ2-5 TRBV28 CASSLHYRQETQYF
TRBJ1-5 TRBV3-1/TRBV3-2 CASGRATNQPQHF
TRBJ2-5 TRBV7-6 CASGRTSGRLPETQYF
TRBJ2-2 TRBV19 CASSIQGGNTGELFF
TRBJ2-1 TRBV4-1 CASSQEELAGEQFF
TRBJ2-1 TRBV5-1 CASSLEGSGRIGLVF
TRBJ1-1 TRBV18 CASSGGTGDANTEAFF
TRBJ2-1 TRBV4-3 CASSQEVVAQKYNEQFF
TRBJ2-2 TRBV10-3 CAISDYRGLGELFF